The T cell receptor beta chain under discussion was sequenced for a study of blood T cell repertoires in COVID-19. Whole-study context: Some COVID-19 samples were acute and others convalescent; all came from the United States, Italy and Spain.

This clone was detected only a few times. The same CDR3 arises from other DNA sequences in this sample as well. Sequencing was performed with immunoSEQ multiplex PCR; in TCRdb, only in-frame clones are kept and a portion is missing. The table records 100,000 or so clones, roughly 80% of them present only once. The junction had 3 bases not matched to a gene; V was cut back by 6 bases and J by 2 bases. The CDR3 has 13 amino acids. Germline V lookup: CDR1 SNHLY, CDR2 FYNNEI. This TCR was sampled from a woman older than 75 with acute or convalescent COVID-19. Sample: peripheral blood. The chain links TRBV2 to TRBJ2-5; 7 nucleotides align to TRBD1. The CDR3 coding sequence is TGTGCCAGCAGCCGGGACAGACAAGAGACCCAGTACTTC. Translation gives CASSRDRQETQYF. The variable domain in full, completed from reference TRBV2 and TRBJ2-5, reads EPEVTQTPSHQVTQMGQEVILRCVPISNHLYFYWYRQILGQKVEFLVSFYNNEISEKSEIFDDQFSVERPDGSNFTLKIRSTKLEDSAMYFCASSRDRQETQYFGPGTRLLVL.